Here is one TCR beta chain with its context. Antigen: not known. The CDR3 spans 12 residues. In germline, CDR1 is GTSNPN, CDR2 SVGIG (reference sequence). Trimming stripped 2 bases from V and 5 bases from J, with 9 bases between. This entry is derived from a study of CD8+ T cells in alopecia areata. General observations from the study: Mice gave a clearer picture of TCR sharing than patients did, possibly for HLA-related reasons.

cDNA serving as the sequencing template came from extracted, reverse transcribed RNA. TCRdb's table, derived via immunoSEQ multiplex PCR, lists solely in-frame clones and lacks some. This sample has roughly 220,000 clones, with more than 60% found just once. This sample's treatment: oral pan-JAK inhibitor, 5-10 mg twice daily. The input for sequencing was CD4+ T cells sorted from blood, taken at week 44, from a patient treated with tofacitinib. The source of this sequence is a human donor with alopecia areata. This sequence joins TRBV30 and TRBJ1-1; D gene ambiguous. The CDR3 spells CAWSPSETEAFF. As DNA, the CDR3 is TGTGCCTGGAGTCCCAGTGAAACTGAAGCTTTCTTT.